This T cell receptor (beta chain) was recorded in a study of TIL therapy for anti-PD-1-resistant metastatic lung cancer. In the study overall: Tumors had a median PD-L1 proportion score of more than 5%. Most patients had lung adenocarcinoma. Regarding the study as a whole: Compared with baseline intratumoral T cells, expanded TIL cultures were more clonal and less diverse (around 5.9% vs 31%).

The sample's time point: pre-treatment sample, taken before nivolumab and TIL therapy. Pleural nodules or supraclavicular lymph nodes made up most of the excised metastases sampled. Stage 4 NSCLC adults joined between 2017 and January 2020. With V trimmed by 4 bases and J by 4 bases, 8 bases remained unmatched. Germline V lookup: CDR1 SQVTM, CDR2 ANQGSEA. The CDR3 contains 14 residues. Sequencing used immunoSEQ v3. Profiling relied on immunoSEQ multiplex PCR, and the TCRdb table lists in-frame clones only, not all of them. The data show some 4,900 clones, with 64% seen just once and roughly 10% held by the top ten. Remarks on this clone: Its antigen is undetermined.

The TCR comes from a man aged 65 to 85 with non-small cell lung cancer. V gene TRBV29-1 combines with J gene TRBJ2-5; 8 nucleotides agree with TRBD2. Sequencing was performed on tumor tissue, taken at baseline. The CDR3, as DNA: TGCAGCGTTGGTGGAGCGGGAGTTAGAGAGACCCAGTACTTC. It is translated as CSVGGAGVRETQYF.